A selection of T cell receptor beta chains follows, all from one sample in a study of blood T cell repertoires in COVID-19. Sequenced by immunoSEQ multiplex PCR; TCRdb stores in-frame clones only, minus some. The sample carries 200,000 to 250,000 clones, around 84% recorded once. Sequences were obtained from peripheral blood. These receptors all come from a woman at least 80 years old with COVID-19, enrolled during active disease. The CDR3 runs from the conserved cysteine through the conserved F or W. A D gene is named only where the DNA matches it firmly. Where a row states a size, it is once, few, many or the class of an expanded clone; other rows omit it.

TRBJ1-2 | . | TRBV14 | . | TGTGCCAGCAGCCAAGACAGTTCCTATGGCTACACCTTC | CASSQDSSYGYTF
TRBJ1-1 | . | TRBV11-1 | . | TGTGCCAGCAGCCGGAGGCAGTACACTGAAGCTTTCTTT | CASSRRQYTEAFF
TRBJ1-5 | TRBD1 | TRBV2 | . | TGTGCCAGCACCAAAAACGCCAGGGGGAGCAATCAGCCCCAGCATTTT | CASTKNARGSNQPQHF
TRBJ2-5 | . | TRBV18 | . | TGTGCCAGCTCACCACCGAACAGGGCCCAAGAGACCCAGTACTTC | CASSPPNRAQETQYF
TRBJ2-2 | . | TRBV3-1/TRBV3-2 | . | TGTGCCAGCTCGAGACAGAACACCGGGGAGCTGTTTTTT | CASSRQNTGELFF
TRBJ2-5 | . | TRBV5-1 | . | TGCGCCAGCAGCCCAGCGACAGCAGAGACCCAGTACTTC | CASSPATAETQYF
TRBJ2-7 | . | TRBV28 | few | TGTGCCAGCAGTTTAGGGCTCAGCTCCTACGAGCAGTACTTC | CASSLGLSSYEQYF
TRBJ2-2 | TRBD1 | TRBV7-9 | few | TGTGCCAGCAGCCGGACAGGGGACGGCGCCGGGGAGCTGTTTTTT | CASSRTGDGAGELFF
TRBJ1-2 | TRBD1 | TRBV6-6 | . | TGTGCCAGCAGTTACGGGACAGGGAATGGCTACACCTTC | CASSYGTGNGYTF
TRBJ1-1 | . | TRBV23-1 | . | TGCGCCAGCAGTCAATCCTCCGAGGGATCCACTGAAGCTTTCTTT | CASSQSSEGSTEAFF
TRBJ1-2 | . | TRBV18 | . | TGTGCCAGCTCACCGGGCAGGGAGGGTGGCTACACCTTC | CASSPGREGGYTF
TRBJ2-5 | TRBD1 | TRBV6-5 | . | TGTGCCAGCAGCCTTGTCATGGACAGGAGGGAGACCCAGTACTTC | CASSLVMDRRETQYF
TRBJ2-1 | TRBD2 | TRBV5-1 | few | TGCGCCAGCAGCTTGGAAGGGCGACTAGCCGATGAGCAGTTCTTC | CASSLEGRLADEQFF
TRBJ2-2 | TRBD1 | TRBV7-9 | . | TGTGCCAGCAGCTCGCAGGTCGGGACAGGAACCGGGGAGCTGTTTTTT | CASSSQVGTGTGELFF
TRBJ1-1 | . | TRBV7-9 | . | TGTGCCAGCAGCCCTTTGTGGGGGGACACTGAAGCTTTCTTT | CASSPLWGDTEAFF
TRBJ1-2 | TRBD1 | TRBV11-2 | once | TGTGCCAGCAGCCCGCTAGGGGGACAGGTTAACTATGGCTACACCTTC | CASSPLGGQVNYGYTF
TRBJ2-5 | TRBD2 | TRBV5-6 | . | TGTGCCAGCACCCGCCCCGGGGGGAAGGTAGAGACCCAGTACTTC | CASTRPGGKVETQYF
TRBJ1-2 | . | TRBV28 | once | TGTGCCAGCAGTTTAGGAGGGGACTTCTATGGCTACACCTTC | CASSLGGDFYGYTF
TRBJ2-2 | TRBD1 | TRBV3-1/TRBV3-2 | . | TGTGCCAGCAGCGACAGGGGCGGTGTCGGGGAGCTGTTTTTT | CASSDRGGVGELFF
TRBJ1-2 | . | TRBV5-4 | . | TGTGCCAGCAGCTCCCCAGGAAACTATGGCTACACCTTC | CASSSPGNYGYTF
TRBJ2-6 | . | TRBV23-1 | . | TGCGCCAGCAGGTCAGGGGCTTCTGGGGCCAACGTCCTGACTTTC | CASRSGASGANVLTF
TRBJ2-4 | TRBD1 | TRBV11-2 | . | TGTGCCAGCACCAGGACAGGCCCATCCAAAAACATTCAGTACTTC | CASTRTGPSKNIQYF
TRBJ2-3 | TRBD2 | TRBV27 | . | TGTGCCAGCAGTTTAGGGGCTAGCGGAACAGATACGCAGTATTTT | CASSLGASGTDTQYF
TRBJ2-5 | . | TRBV5-1 | . | TGCGCCAGCAGCTTATGGCAGGGCCAGGGGGAGACCCAGTACTTC | CASSLWQGQGETQYF
TRBJ2-1 | TRBD1 | TRBV24-1 | once | TGTGCCACCAGTGTTGGCGGTGCGGGACAGGGTGCCCCGAGCTACAATGAGCAGTTCTTC | CATSVGGAGQGAPSYNEQFF
TRBJ2-1 | TRBD2 | TRBV9 | . | TGTGCCAGCAGCCTGGGCCTAGCGGGGGGGCGTGAGCAGTTCTTC | CASSLGLAGGREQFF
TRBJ2-3 | . | TRBV29-1 | once | TGCAGCGTTACGCTAGCGCCAAGCACAGATACGCAGTATTTT | CSVTLAPSTDTQYF
TRBJ1-6 | TRBD1 | TRBV6-5 | . | TGTGCCAGCGAAAGGACAGGATTTTATAATTCACCCCTCCACTTT | CASERTGFYNSPLHF
TRBJ1-4 | . | TRBV5-6 | . | TGTGCCAGCAGCTTGGGCCTCGGGGGGAAGGGAAACGAAAAACTGTTTTTT | CASSLGLGGKGNEKLFF
TRBJ2-5 | TRBD2 | TRBV5-4 | . | TGTGCCAGCACCCTAGGCGAGCGGGGGGGCCGGGAGACCCAGTACTTC | CASTLGERGGRETQYF
TRBJ1-3 | . | TRBV28 | . | TGTGCCAGCAGATATACAGCCAACTCTGGAAACACCATATATTTT | CASRYTANSGNTIYF
TRBJ1-6 | . | TRBV7-8 | . | TGTGCCAGCAGCTCCGGGAGAAATAATTCACCCCTCCACTTT | CASSSGRNNSPLHF
TRBJ1-1 | . | TRBV11-2 | . | TGTGCCAGCAGCTTAGGGAGTTCCCCTTCTGAAGCTTTCTTT | CASSLGSSPSEAFF
TRBJ1-1 | . | TRBV19 | once | TGTGCCAGTACCACACAGAGGAACACTGAAGCTTTCTTT | CASTTQRNTEAFF
TRBJ2-7 | TRBD1 | TRBV25-1 | . | TGTGCCAGCGGGGACAGGGCCTACGAGCAGTACTTC | CASGDRAYEQYF
TRBJ2-2 | . | TRBV10-3 | . | TGTGCCATCAGTGAAGGAGGCAGCCGGAGTGGCGGGGAGCTGTTTTTT | CAISEGGSRSGGELFF
TRBJ2-3 | . | TRBV28 | . | TGTGCCAGCCATACCGCGGGACGGGCAGGAGATACGCAGTATTTT | CASHTAGRAGDTQYF
TRBJ1-1 | . | TRBV10-2 | . | TGCGCCAGCAGTGAGTCCGCCTCGACAGCGAACACTGAAGCTTTCTTT | CASSESASTANTEAFF
TRBJ1-1 | . | TRBV15 | few | TGTGCCACCAGCAGAGGTTACTCAGGAGAGGGCACTGAAGCTTTCTTT | CATSRGYSGEGTEAFF
TRBJ2-3 | TRBD2 | TRBV5-1 | . | TGCGCCAGCAGCTTAGGTAGCGGGGGGACAGATACGCAGTATTTT | CASSLGSGGTDTQYF
TRBJ1-1 | . | TRBV18 | . | TGTGCCAGCTCACCAAGAGGCTCAGGGCAAGTCCGGAACACTGAAGCTTTCTTT | CASSPRGSGQVRNTEAFF
TRBJ2-2 | . | TRBV12-5 | . | TGTGCTAGTGGTTTGGGGTCCAGGGTTGACACCGGGGAGCTGTTTTTT | CASGLGSRVDTGELFF
TRBJ2-7 | . | TRBV5-4 | . | TGTGCCAGCAGCGACTCCCCCGGTATCTACGAGCAGTACTTC | CASSDSPGIYEQYF
TRBJ1-1 | TRBD1 | TRBV18 | . | TGTGCCAGCTGCCGGGACAGAAACACTGAAGCTTTCTTT | CASCRDRNTEAFF
TRBJ1-2 | . | TRBV5-1 | . | TGCGCCAGCAGCTTTAACTTCCCTCGCGGCTACACCTTC | CASSFNFPRGYTF
TRBJ1-2 | . | TRBV2 | . | TGTGCCAGCAGTGAACTAGGAGATAATGGCTACACCTTC | CASSELGDNGYTF
TRBJ1-1 | . | TRBV18 | . | TGTGCCAGCTCTCCGGGGGGGAACACTGAAGCTTTCTTT | CASSPGGNTEAFF
TRBJ2-1 | TRBD2 | TRBV29-1 | . | TGCAGCGAAACTCGGGGGGGCCATGAGCAGTTCTTC | CSETRGGHEQFF